A selection of T cell receptor beta chains follows, all from one sample in a study of T-cell reconstitution after alpha-beta-depleted transplantation in children. Via MiXCR, TCRdb re-called the PCR reads, giving one row per CDR3 protein. The data hold around 380,000 distinct CDR3 sequences, with roughly a tenth observed a single time. This specimen consisted of PBMCs from the stem cell graft donor, obtained from the stem cell graft. The receptor set was obtained from a human donor who donated a stem cell graft to a child with acute myeloid leukemia. The conserved cysteine and the conserved F or W are not part of the CDR3 here. The order of the fields is D gene, V gene, J gene, CDR3 protein. A D gene is named only where the DNA matches it firmly.

d_call: -; v_call: TRBV5-1; j_call: TRBJ1-2; cdr3_aa: ASSLDPGLNYGYT
d_call: -; v_call: TRBV20-1; j_call: TRBJ2-5; cdr3_aa: SERSRRGETQY
d_call: -; v_call: TRBV5-8; j_call: TRBJ2-7; cdr3_aa: ASSLWQGTFEQY
d_call: -; v_call: TRBV7-8; j_call: TRBJ1-4; cdr3_aa: ASSRWTDPTNEKLF
d_call: -; v_call: TRBV5-6; j_call: TRBJ2-1; cdr3_aa: ASSLSSSRYNEQF
d_call: -; v_call: TRBV29-1; j_call: TRBJ2-3; cdr3_aa: SVVPRGGEDTQY
d_call: TRBD2; v_call: TRBV20-1; j_call: TRBJ2-7; cdr3_aa: SARPLTSGPYEQY
d_call: -; v_call: TRBV7-9; j_call: TRBJ1-2; cdr3_aa: AILLVADGGYT
d_call: -; v_call: TRBV15; j_call: TRBJ2-1; cdr3_aa: ATSRDGFNYNEQF
d_call: -; v_call: TRBV10-1; j_call: TRBJ2-2; cdr3_aa: ASSHSGTGELF
d_call: -; v_call: TRBV6-2/TRBV6-3; j_call: TRBJ2-7; cdr3_aa: ASRRRDNSYEQY
d_call: TRBD1; v_call: TRBV7-2; j_call: TRBJ2-2; cdr3_aa: ASSLNGQVFTGELF
d_call: TRBD2; v_call: TRBV5-1; j_call: TRBJ2-5; cdr3_aa: ASSLLPKGPGLAGGGKTQY
d_call: TRBD1; v_call: TRBV9; j_call: TRBJ1-1; cdr3_aa: ASSVAGQAMNTEAF
d_call: TRBD1; v_call: TRBV15; j_call: TRBJ2-1; cdr3_aa: ATREDRDNEQF
d_call: -; v_call: TRBV20-1; j_call: TRBJ2-3; cdr3_aa: SAGPSTSGDTQY
d_call: TRBD2; v_call: TRBV6-5; j_call: TRBJ2-7; cdr3_aa: ASSYSLAGAYEQY
d_call: -; v_call: TRBV6-2/TRBV6-3; j_call: TRBJ2-7; cdr3_aa: ASSYVPYEQY
d_call: -; v_call: TRBV12-3/TRBV12-4; j_call: TRBJ2-1; cdr3_aa: ASSSEVAIYNEQF
d_call: -; v_call: TRBV3-1; j_call: TRBJ1-2; cdr3_aa: ASSQSHRANYGYT
d_call: -; v_call: TRBV5-1; j_call: TRBJ1-1; cdr3_aa: ASRLHLGGGTEAF
d_call: -; v_call: TRBV10-2; j_call: TRBJ2-7; cdr3_aa: ASSGGALEQY
d_call: TRBD1; v_call: TRBV24-1; j_call: TRBJ2-2; cdr3_aa: ATAPLRAPGQDNTGELF
d_call: TRBD2; v_call: TRBV20-1; j_call: TRBJ2-1; cdr3_aa: SARVAGGPSYNEQF
d_call: TRBD2; v_call: TRBV5-4; j_call: TRBJ2-1; cdr3_aa: ASTSRGRARNEQF
d_call: -; v_call: TRBV24-1; j_call: TRBJ1-1; cdr3_aa: ATSEDRTGLNTEAF
d_call: TRBD1; v_call: TRBV5-1; j_call: TRBJ2-3; cdr3_aa: ASSTGQYTDTQY
d_call: TRBD1; v_call: TRBV12-3/TRBV12-4; j_call: TRBJ1-2; cdr3_aa: ASRSTGEGYGYT
d_call: TRBD1; v_call: TRBV3-1; j_call: TRBJ2-3; cdr3_aa: ASSQALFGTGGTDTQY
d_call: -; v_call: TRBV27; j_call: TRBJ1-4; cdr3_aa: ASSSTGARNEKLF
d_call: -; v_call: TRBV27; j_call: TRBJ2-1; cdr3_aa: ASSLSGTNYNEQF
d_call: -; v_call: TRBV7-6; j_call: TRBJ2-7; cdr3_aa: ASSLQGIGEQY
d_call: TRBD1; v_call: TRBV20-1; j_call: TRBJ1-2; cdr3_aa: SANRQGDQGGYT
d_call: TRBD2; v_call: TRBV6-2/TRBV6-3; j_call: TRBJ2-6; cdr3_aa: ASSYAGGTGANVLT
d_call: TRBD1; v_call: TRBV5-1; j_call: TRBJ1-1; cdr3_aa: ASSPGGANEAF
d_call: -; v_call: TRBV4-3; j_call: TRBJ1-2; cdr3_aa: ASSRSAFDYGYT
d_call: -; v_call: TRBV19; j_call: TRBJ1-2; cdr3_aa: ASTRGGLYYGYT
d_call: -; v_call: TRBV29-1; j_call: TRBJ2-4; cdr3_aa: SVRGTKNIQY
d_call: TRBD1; v_call: TRBV20-1; j_call: TRBJ2-5; cdr3_aa: SARSSGTGVETQY
d_call: -; v_call: TRBV7-2; j_call: TRBJ2-1; cdr3_aa: ASSLWAGPNNEQF
d_call: -; v_call: TRBV5-1; j_call: TRBJ2-4; cdr3_aa: ASSLLGAIQY
d_call: -; v_call: TRBV19; j_call: TRBJ2-7; cdr3_aa: ASRRGNEQY
d_call: -; v_call: TRBV20-1; j_call: TRBJ2-7; cdr3_aa: SARVVGKEQY
d_call: TRBD1; v_call: TRBV7-2; j_call: TRBJ1-1; cdr3_aa: ASSFRTGAETNTEAF
d_call: TRBD1; v_call: TRBV5-6; j_call: TRBJ1-1; cdr3_aa: ASSRRGLRTEAF
d_call: TRBD2; v_call: TRBV6-2/TRBV6-3; j_call: TRBJ2-2; cdr3_aa: ASSYSTSGRGMNTGELF
d_call: -; v_call: TRBV6-1; j_call: TRBJ2-6; cdr3_aa: ASRSGSSGANVLT
d_call: TRBD1; v_call: TRBV5-6; j_call: TRBJ1-4; cdr3_aa: ASSFRDRGISEKLF